The present TCR beta chain was sequenced within a study of Tregs in tolerant kidney transplant recipients. Here immunoSEQ multiplex PCR was the method, and the copy in TCRdb shows in-frame clones only, minus some. The sample lists some 70,000 clones, 84% seen once, with more than 4% in the top ten. Unstimulated regulatory T cells (CD4+CD25+CD127-), CD4+CD25- non-regulatory cells, CD4 and CD8 cells were FACS-sorted from thawed PBMCs. This clone was observed once. Its cognate antigen is unknown. The V gene end was trimmed by 5 bases and the J gene end by 8 bases; junction bases not matched to a gene: 8. The CDR3 is made up of 13 amino acids. CDR1 is MNHEY and CDR2 is SMNVEV in the germline V gene (reference sequence). Regarding the study as a whole: Biological reproducibility was not directly addressed, but technical replication error appeared minimal.

The V and J genes are TRBV27 and TRBJ1-2; TRBD1 agrees at 7 bases. The receptor's source is a human donor in good health. Sequenced sample: CD4+ T cells from blood. The CDR3 nucleotides read TGTGCCAGCAGTCAATACAGGGGAGAAGGCTACACCTTC. This translates into CASSQYRGEGYTF.